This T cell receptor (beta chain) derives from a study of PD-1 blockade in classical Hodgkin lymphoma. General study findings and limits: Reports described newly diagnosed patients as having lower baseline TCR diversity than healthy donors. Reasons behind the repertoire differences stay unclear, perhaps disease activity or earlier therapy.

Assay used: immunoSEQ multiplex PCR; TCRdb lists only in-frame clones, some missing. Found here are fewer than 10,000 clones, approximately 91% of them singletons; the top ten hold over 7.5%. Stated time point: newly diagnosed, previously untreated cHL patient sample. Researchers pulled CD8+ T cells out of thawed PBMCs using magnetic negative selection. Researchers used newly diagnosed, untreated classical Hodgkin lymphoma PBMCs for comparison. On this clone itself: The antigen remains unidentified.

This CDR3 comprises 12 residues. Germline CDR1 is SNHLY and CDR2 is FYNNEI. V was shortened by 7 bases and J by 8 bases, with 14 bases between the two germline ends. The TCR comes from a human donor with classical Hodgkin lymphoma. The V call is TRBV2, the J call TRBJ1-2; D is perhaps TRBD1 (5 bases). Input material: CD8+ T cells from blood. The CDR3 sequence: CASMQGAGGYTF. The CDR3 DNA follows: TGTGCCAGCATGCAGGGTGCGGGCGGCTACACCTTC.